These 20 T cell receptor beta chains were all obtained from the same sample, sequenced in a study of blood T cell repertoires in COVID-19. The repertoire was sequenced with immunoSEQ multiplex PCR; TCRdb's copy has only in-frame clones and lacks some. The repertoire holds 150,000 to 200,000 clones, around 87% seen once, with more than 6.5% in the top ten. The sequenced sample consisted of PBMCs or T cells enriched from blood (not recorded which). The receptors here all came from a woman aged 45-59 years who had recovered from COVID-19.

Here the CDR3 reads CAWRTQMNTEAFF. CDR3 bases: TGTGCCTGGAGAACTCAAATGAACACTGAAGCTTTCTTT. The chain carries TRBV30 and TRBJ1-1; no reliable D call. Trimming removed 3 bases from V and 0 bases from J, with 8 bases in between. The CDR3 is 13 amino acids. CDR1 and CDR2 from the germline V gene are GTSNPN and SVGIG (reference sequence).

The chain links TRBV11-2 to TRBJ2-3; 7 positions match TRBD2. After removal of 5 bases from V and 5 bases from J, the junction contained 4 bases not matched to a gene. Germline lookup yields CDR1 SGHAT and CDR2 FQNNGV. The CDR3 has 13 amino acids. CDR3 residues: CASSPRGVDTQYF. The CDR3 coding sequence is TGTGCCAGCAGCCCCCGGGGGGTAGATACGCAGTATTTT.

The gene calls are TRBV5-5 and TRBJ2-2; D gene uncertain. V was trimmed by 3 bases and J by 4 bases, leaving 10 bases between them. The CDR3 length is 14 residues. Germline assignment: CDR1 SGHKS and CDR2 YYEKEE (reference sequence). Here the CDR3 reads CASSSGDRTGELFF. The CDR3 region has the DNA TGTGCCAGCAGCTCCGGAGACCGCACCGGGGAGCTGTTTTTT.

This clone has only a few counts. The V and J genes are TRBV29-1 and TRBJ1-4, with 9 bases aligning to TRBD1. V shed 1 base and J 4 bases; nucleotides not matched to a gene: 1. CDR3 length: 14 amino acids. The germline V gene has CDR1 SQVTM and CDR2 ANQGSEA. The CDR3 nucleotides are TGCAGCGTTGAAGGGACAGGGGATAATGAAAAACTGTTTTTT. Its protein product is CSVEGTGDNEKLFF.

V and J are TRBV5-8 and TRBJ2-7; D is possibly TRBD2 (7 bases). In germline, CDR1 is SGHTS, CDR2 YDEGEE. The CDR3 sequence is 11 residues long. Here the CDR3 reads CGGGRIYEQYF. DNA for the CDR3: TGTGGGGGGGGCCGGATCTACGAGCAGTACTTC.

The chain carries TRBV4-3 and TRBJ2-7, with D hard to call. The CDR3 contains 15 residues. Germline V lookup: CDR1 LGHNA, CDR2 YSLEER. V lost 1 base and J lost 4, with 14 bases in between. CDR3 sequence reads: CASSQGFTGPYEQYF. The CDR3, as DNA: TGCGCCAGCAGCCAAGGGTTCACGGGTCCATACGAGCAGTACTTC.

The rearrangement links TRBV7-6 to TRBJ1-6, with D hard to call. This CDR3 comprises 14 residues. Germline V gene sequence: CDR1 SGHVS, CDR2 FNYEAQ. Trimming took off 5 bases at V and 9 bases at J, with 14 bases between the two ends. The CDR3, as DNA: TGTGCCAGCAGCAGCGGACCAAGAGGTTCACCCCTCCACTTT. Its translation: CASSSGPRGSPLHF.

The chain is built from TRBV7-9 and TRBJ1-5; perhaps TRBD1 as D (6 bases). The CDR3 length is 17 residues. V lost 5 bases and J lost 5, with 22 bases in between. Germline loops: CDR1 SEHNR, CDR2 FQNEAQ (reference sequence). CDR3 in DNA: TGTGCCAGCAGCCCGGGCGGGGGCATAACTGGTTATCAGCCCCAGCATTTT. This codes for CASSPGGGITGYQPQHF.

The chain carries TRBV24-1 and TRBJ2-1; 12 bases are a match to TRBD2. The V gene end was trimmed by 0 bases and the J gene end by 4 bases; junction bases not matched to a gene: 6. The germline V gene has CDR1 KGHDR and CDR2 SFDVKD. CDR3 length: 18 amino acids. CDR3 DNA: TGTGCCACCAGTGATTTGAGGCTAGCGGGGGGGAGGTACAATGAGCAGTTCTTC. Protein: CATSDLRLAGGRYNEQFF.

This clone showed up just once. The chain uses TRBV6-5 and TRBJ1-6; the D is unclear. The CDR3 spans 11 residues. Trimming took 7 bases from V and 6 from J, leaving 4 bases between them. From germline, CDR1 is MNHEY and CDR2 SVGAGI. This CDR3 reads CASNFNSPLHF. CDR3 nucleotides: TGTGCCAGCAACTTTAATTCACCCCTCCACTTT.

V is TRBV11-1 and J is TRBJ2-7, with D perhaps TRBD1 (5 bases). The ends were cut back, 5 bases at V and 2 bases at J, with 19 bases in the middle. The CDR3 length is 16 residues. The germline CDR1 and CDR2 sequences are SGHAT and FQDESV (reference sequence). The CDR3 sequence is CASSLGWGRTPYEQYF. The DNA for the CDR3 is TGTGCCAGCAGCCTGGGTTGGGGCCGCACCCCCTACGAGCAGTACTTC. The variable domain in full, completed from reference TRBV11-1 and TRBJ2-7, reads EAEVAQSPRYKITEKSQAVAFWCDPISGHATLYWYRQILGQGPELLVQFQDESVVDDSQLPKDRFSAERLKGVDSTLKIQPAELGDSAMYLCASSLGWGRTPYEQYFGPGTRLTVT.

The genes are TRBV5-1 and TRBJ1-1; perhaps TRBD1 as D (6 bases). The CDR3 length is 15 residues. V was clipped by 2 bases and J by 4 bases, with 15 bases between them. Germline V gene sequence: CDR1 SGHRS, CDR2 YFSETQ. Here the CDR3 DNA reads TGCGCCAGCAGCTTTGATGGGGGCAAGGGCACTGAAGCTTTCTTT. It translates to CASSFDGGKGTEAFF.

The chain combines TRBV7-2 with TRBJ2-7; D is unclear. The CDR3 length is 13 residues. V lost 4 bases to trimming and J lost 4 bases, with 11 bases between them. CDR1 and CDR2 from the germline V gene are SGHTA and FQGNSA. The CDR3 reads CASSSAPKYEQYF. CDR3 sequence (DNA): TGTGCCAGCAGCTCTGCGCCCAAGTACGAGCAGTACTTC.

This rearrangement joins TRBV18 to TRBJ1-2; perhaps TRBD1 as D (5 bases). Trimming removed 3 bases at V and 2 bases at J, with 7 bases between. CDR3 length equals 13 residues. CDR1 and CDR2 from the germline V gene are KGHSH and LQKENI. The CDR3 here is CASSPGPNYGYTF. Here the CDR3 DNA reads TGTGCCAGCTCACCGGGGCCAAACTATGGCTACACCTTC. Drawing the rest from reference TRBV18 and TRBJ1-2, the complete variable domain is NAGVMQNPRHLVRRRGQEARLRCSPMKGHSHVYWYRQLPEEGLKFMVYLQKENIIDESGMPKERFSAEFPKEGPSILRIQQVVRGDSAAYFCASSPGPNYGYTFGSGTRLTVV.

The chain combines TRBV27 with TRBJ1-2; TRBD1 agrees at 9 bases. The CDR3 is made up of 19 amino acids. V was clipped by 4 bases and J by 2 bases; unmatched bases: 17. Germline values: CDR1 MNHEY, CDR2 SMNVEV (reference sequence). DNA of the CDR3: TGTGCCAGCAGTTCCCTATGGGGACAGGGAGTACAGGACAACTATGGCTACACCTTC. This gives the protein CASSSLWGQGVQDNYGYTF.

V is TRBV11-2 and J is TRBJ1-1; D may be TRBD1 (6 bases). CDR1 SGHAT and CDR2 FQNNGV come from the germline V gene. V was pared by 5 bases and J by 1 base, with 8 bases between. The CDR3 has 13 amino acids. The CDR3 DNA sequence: TGTGCCAGCAGCGTGACAGGGAACACTGAAGCTTTCTTT. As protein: CASSVTGNTEAFF.

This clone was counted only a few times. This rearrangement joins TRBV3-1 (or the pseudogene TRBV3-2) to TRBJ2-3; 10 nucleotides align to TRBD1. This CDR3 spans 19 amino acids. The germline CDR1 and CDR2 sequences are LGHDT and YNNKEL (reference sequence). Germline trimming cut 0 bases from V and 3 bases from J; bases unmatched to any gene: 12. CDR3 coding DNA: TGTGCCAGCAGCCAAGATCCCTTCGACAGGGGGCGGAGGACAGATACGCAGTATTTT. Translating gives CASSQDPFDRGRRTDTQYF.

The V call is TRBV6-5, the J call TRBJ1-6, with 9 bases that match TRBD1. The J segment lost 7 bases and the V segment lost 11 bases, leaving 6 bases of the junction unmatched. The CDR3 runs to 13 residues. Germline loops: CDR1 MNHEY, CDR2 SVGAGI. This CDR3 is CAVRTGVNSPLHF. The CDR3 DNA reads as TGTGCCGTACGGACAGGGGTGAATTCACCCCTCCACTTT.

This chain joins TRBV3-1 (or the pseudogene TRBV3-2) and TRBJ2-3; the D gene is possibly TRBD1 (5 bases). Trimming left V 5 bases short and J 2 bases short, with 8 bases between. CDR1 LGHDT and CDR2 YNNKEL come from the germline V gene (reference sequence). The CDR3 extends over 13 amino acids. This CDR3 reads CASSETATDTQYF. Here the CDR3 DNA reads TGTGCCAGCAGCGAGACAGCCACAGATACGCAGTATTTT.

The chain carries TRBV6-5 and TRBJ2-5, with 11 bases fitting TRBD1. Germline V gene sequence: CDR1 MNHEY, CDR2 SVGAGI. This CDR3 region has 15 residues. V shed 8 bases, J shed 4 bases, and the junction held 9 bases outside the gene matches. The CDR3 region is CASGLGGTGGETQYF. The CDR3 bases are TGTGCCAGCGGCCTTGGTGGGACAGGGGGAGAGACCCAGTACTTC.